This T cell receptor beta chain was observed in a study of CD8 T cells in ankylosing spondylitis. Study-level points and caveats: Seemingly characteristic of ankylosing spondylitis blood was a TCR beta motif consisting of about 8 highly homologous variants. Both synovial fluid and blood in reactive arthritis had previously been reported to carry some motif variants. The study looked at matched synovial fluid samples from ankylosing spondylitis patients. Disease-linked clones were reported to be significantly enriched there.

The CDR3 spans 18 residues. V trimming: 0 bases; J trimming: 3 bases; junction bases outside the gene matches: 14. From germline, CDR1 is SQVTM and CDR2 ANQGSEA. Quantitative 5'-RACE with molecular barcodes generated TCR beta libraries. A single record per CDR3 protein comes from TCRdb applying MiXCR to the 5' RACE reads. The sample has around 220,000 distinct CDR3 sequences, about 10% seen once. This clonotype showed up just a few times. What it recognizes is unknown. The gene calls are TRBV29-1 and TRBJ2-1; the match to TRBD1 covers 7 bases. The sample consisted of blood, either unsorted or a sorted T cell fraction (not recorded which). This clonotype was sampled from a male donor with ankylosing spondylitis or in good health (not recorded which). The chain's CDR3 is CSVEDTDRDSFFYNEQFF. CDR3 in DNA: TGCAGCGTTGAAGATACCGACCGGGACAGCTTCTTCTACAATGAGCAGTTCTTC.